This TCR beta chain was profiled in a study of T-cell memory formation after mild COVID-19. Overall study: In these data, TCR clusters were largely donor specific.

With 4 bases removed from V and 5 bases from J, the gap between germline ends came to 20 bases. In germline, CDR1 is SGHTA, CDR2 FQGTGA. The CDR3 covers 16 residues. TCRdb re-derived calls from the 5' RACE reads in MiXCR, one entry per CDR3 protein. The table includes about 410,000 distinct CDR3 sequences, more than 20% detected once. The study, taken as a whole, reports: Contracting clones localized mainly to CM and EM when CD4+ and mainly to EMRA when CD8+.

Comments on this clonotype: Its antigen is not known.

The sequencing input was PBMCs or a T cell subset sorted from them (not recorded which). The rearrangement joins TRBV7-3 to TRBJ2-5; D ambiguous. This receptor was taken from an adult woman who had mild COVID-19 (a few samples of this study predate the infection). Cell type and time point are not known. In DNA form, the CDR3 reads TGTGCCAGCAGCTCCTCCGCGATTGGAAACTGGGAGACCCAGTACTTC. Amino acid sequence: CASSSSAIGNWETQYF.